Each of the 23 T cell receptor beta chains below was sequenced from the same sample in a study of T cells in Graves' hyperthyroidism and ophthalmopathy. The investigators amplified TCR beta CDR3 regions from RNA transcripts. The HTBI primer set drove a first-round RT-PCR of the TCR CDR3. One entry per CDR3 protein, called by TCRdb with MiXCR from the multiplex PCR reads. The table includes about 250,000 distinct CDR3 sequences, roughly 15% detected once. Sequencing input: blood. The source is a woman aged 45-65 years with Graves' hyperthyroidism that later progressed to Graves' ophthalmopathy.

V gene TRBV29-1 combines with J gene TRBJ1-2, with D possibly being TRBD1 (5 bases). The CDR3 loop spans 12 amino acids. V lost 4 bases and J 3 bases, leaving 9 bases between the germline ends. Germline V gene data show CDR1 as SQVTM and CDR2 as ANQGSEA. CDR3 sequence: CSVVRGDYGYTF. DNA of the CDR3: TGCAGCGTTGTGAGAGGGGACTATGGCTACACCTTC.

Remarks on this clonotype: An end of the junction does not agree with germline; a read error may underlie this. The rearrangement uses TRBV7-3 and TRBJ2-3; 7 bases fit TRBD1. The CDR3 is 14 residues long. CDR1 SGHTA and CDR2 FQGTGA come from the germline V gene. CDR3 in amino acids: CASSRRQGTDTRYF. CDR3 in DNA: TGTGCCAGCAGCCGACGACAGGGAACAGATACGCGGTATTTT.

V is TRBV10-2 and J is TRBJ2-7; 10 positions agree with TRBD2. The V gene's germline CDR1 is WSHSY and CDR2 SAAADI. Trimming cost V 7 bases and J 6 bases; bases outside gene matches: 15. The CDR3 totals 16 residues. The CDR3 region has the DNA TGCGCCAGCAATGCTGCTGGGTCTAGCGGGAGAGGCGAGCAGTACTTC. Its translation: CASNAAGSSGRGEQYF.

This clonotype was seen at least ten times. This chain links TRBV27 with TRBJ1-5, with TRBD1 as a possible D gene (5 bases). CDR1 is MNHEY and CDR2 is SMNVEV in the germline V gene (reference sequence). The CDR3 spans 14 residues. Deletions cut 4 bases from V and 3 bases from J, with 10 bases between. This CDR3 is CASSWSGYNQPQHF. The CDR3 coding sequence is TGTGCCAGCAGTTGGTCAGGGTACAATCAGCCCCAGCATTTT.

This clonotype was observed at least ten times. CDR3 amino acids: CASSRGTGLEQYF. CDR3 sequence (DNA): TGTGCCAGCAGCCGAGGGACAGGGCTCGAGCAGTACTTC. V is TRBV16 and J is TRBJ2-7; 9 bases map to TRBD1. Germline V CDR1 and CDR2: KGHSY, FQNENV. Losses at the gene ends were 4 bases for V and 6 bases for J; bases not matched to a gene: 4. This CDR3 contains 13 residues.

This clonotype was picked up many times. V usage is TRBV20-1 and J usage is TRBJ1-4, with unresolved D. V was cut by 6 bases and J by 4 bases, with 6 bases left in between. Germline V gives CDR1 DFQATT, CDR2 SNEGSKA (reference sequence). The CDR3 covers 11 residues. The CDR3 loop reads CSALNNEKLFF. Written as DNA, the CDR3 is TGCAGTGCCCTTAATAATGAAAAACTGTTTTTT.

This clonotype showed up many times. The V call is TRBV28, the J call TRBJ1-4; possibly TRBD1 for D (5 bases). With 6 bases removed from V and 5 bases from J, the gap between germline ends came to 16 bases. CDR1 and CDR2 from the germline V gene are MDHEN and SYDVKM. The CDR3 is made up of 15 amino acids. Written as DNA, the CDR3 is TGTGCCAGCAGCCCGATGGGGGGGAAAAATGAAAAACTGTTTTTT. Its translation is CASSPMGGKNEKLFF. Full variable domain (remainder filled in from reference TRBV28 and TRBJ1-4): DVKVTQSSRYLVKRTGEKVFLECVQDMDHENMFWYRQDPGLGLRLIYFSYDVKMKEKGDIPEGYSVSREKKERFSLILESASTNQTSMYLCASSPMGGKNEKLFFGSGTQLSVL.

This chain joins TRBV6-1 and TRBJ1-6, with D perhaps TRBD1 (5 bases). The germline V gene has CDR1 MNHNS and CDR2 SASEGT. The CDR3 spans 17 residues. V lost 4 bases to trimming and J lost 9 bases, with 22 bases between them. The CDR3 sequence is CASSVTNRPLGGSPLHF. CDR3 coding DNA: TGTGCCAGCAGTGTAACGAACCGGCCCCTTGGGGGTTCACCCCTCCACTTT.

This clonotype showed up many times. The chain joins TRBV20-1 to TRBJ2-1; 13 positions match TRBD2. From germline, CDR1 is DFQATT and CDR2 SNEGSKA (reference sequence). The CDR3 has 15 residues. The trim removed 4 bases at V and 7 bases at J, leaving 7 bases unmatched. CDR3 sequence (DNA): TGCAGTGCTAACCCCGGGACTAGCGGGATTAATGAGCAGTTCTTC. Encoded protein: CSANPGTSGINEQFF.

Many counts were recorded for this clonotype. The chain joins TRBV24-1 to TRBJ2-7, with D maybe TRBD1 (5 bases). The V end was cut by 1 base, the J end by 2 bases, with 14 bases between. CDR1 is KGHDR and CDR2 is SFDVKD in the germline V gene. The CDR3 spans 16 residues. The CDR3 reads CATSDFPGKYPYEQYF. The CDR3 DNA reads as TGTGCCACCAGTGATTTCCCAGGGAAATACCCCTACGAGCAGTACTTC.

In this sample, this clonotype turned up many times. The chain recombines TRBV4-2 with TRBJ2-1; no clear D. CDR1 is LGHNA, CDR2 YNFKEQ, per germline. The CDR3 covers 16 residues. The ends were cut back, 0 bases at V and 0 bases at J, with 9 bases in the middle. Here the CDR3 reads CASSQEVAASYNEQFF. CDR3 nucleotide sequence: TGTGCCAGCAGCCAAGAGGTAGCAGCCTCCTACAATGAGCAGTTCTTC.

The chain joins TRBV11-3 to TRBJ1-2, with D possibly TRBD1 on 5 matching bases. Germline V lookup: CDR1 SGHNT, CDR2 YENEEA. This CDR3 has 18 residues. V gave up 0 bases and J gave up 2 bases, with 19 bases separating them. Here the CDR3 DNA reads TGTGCCAGCAGCTTAGATGGGTGGAGGCCAGGGCTGAACTATGGCTACACCTTC. This translates into CASSLDGWRPGLNYGYTF.

This clonotype was seen a handful of times. The gene calls are TRBV5-6 and TRBJ2-1; the D gene is possibly TRBD2 (7 bases). This CDR3 region has 12 residues. Between the trimmed V and J ends, which lost 6 bases and 9 bases, there was a span of 13 bases. Germline V gene sequence: CDR1 SGHDT, CDR2 YYEEEE. The CDR3 region is CASTKGGSEQFF. The DNA of the CDR3 is TGTGCCAGCACCAAGGGGGGGAGTGAGCAGTTCTTC.

V and J are TRBV7-9 and TRBJ1-1; D is possibly TRBD1 (5 bases). The length of the CDR3 is 13 residues. Germline V gives CDR1 SEHNR, CDR2 FQNEAQ (reference sequence). V shed 4 bases and J shed 5 bases, with 11 bases lying between them. CDR3 region: CASSSSWGTEAFF. The CDR3 DNA is TGTGCCAGCAGCTCGTCATGGGGGACTGAAGCTTTCTTT.

Ten or more counts support this clonotype. CDR3 residues: CSAFGGVAYEQYF. In DNA, the CDR3 is TGCAGTGCCTTCGGGGGGGTTGCCTACGAGCAGTACTTC. The chain carries TRBV20-1 and TRBJ2-7; 8 bases are shared with TRBD2. Germline trimming cut 6 bases from V and 2 bases from J; bases unmatched to any gene: 6. Germline CDR1 is DFQATT and CDR2 is SNEGSKA (reference sequence). This CDR3 contains 13 residues.

The rearrangement links TRBV9 to TRBJ2-1, with unresolved D. The CDR3 is 11 residues long. Trimming pared 3 bases from V and 13 bases from J, leaving 11 bases between. Per germline, CDR1 SGDLS and CDR2 YYNGEE. The CDR3 DNA follows: TGTGCCAGCAGCGAAGCTACCGAACAGTTCTTC. This encodes CASSEATEQFF.

In this sample, this clonotype turned up many times. The rearrangement uses TRBV29-1 and TRBJ1-2, with D uncertain. The CDR3 loop spans 14 amino acids. The V end was cut by 2 bases, the J end by 5 bases, with 15 bases between. Germline CDR1 reads SQVTM; CDR2 reads ANQGSEA. The CDR3 reads CSVERAGGGYGYTF. Here the CDR3 DNA reads TGCAGCGTTGAAAGGGCGGGTGGTGGATATGGCTACACCTTC.

This clonotype appeared many times. This chain joins TRBV18 and TRBJ1-2, with 7 bases lining up with TRBD1. The germline gives CDR1 KGHSH, CDR2 LQKENI. This CDR3 is 14 amino acids long. V was clipped by 3 bases and J by 5 bases; unmatched bases: 6. The CDR3 here is CASSPGTVEYGYTF. For the CDR3, the DNA is TGTGCCAGCTCACCTGGGACAGTTGAATATGGCTACACCTTC. Full variable domain (missing parts from reference TRBV18 and TRBJ1-2): NAGVMQNPRHLVRRRGQEARLRCSPMKGHSHVYWYRQLPEEGLKFMVYLQKENIIDESGMPKERFSAEFPKEGPSILRIQQVVRGDSAAYFCASSPGTVEYGYTFGSGTRLTVV.

This clonotype was recorded many times. The chain joins TRBV20-1 to TRBJ2-2, with TRBD2 matching 7 bases. J lost 3 bases, V lost 1 base, and 5 bases had no gene match. CDR1 DFQATT and CDR2 SNEGSKA come from the germline V gene (reference sequence). This CDR3 is built from 15 residues. CDR3 region: CSARAAGVYTGELFF. CDR3 bases: TGCAGTGCTAGAGCGGCGGGAGTTTACACCGGGGAGCTGTTTTTT.

This clonotype was observed a few times. The DNA for the CDR3 is TGTGCCATCAGGTTTAACAGGGGTCGCGGCACTGAAGCTTTCTTT. Translating gives CAIRFNRGRGTEAFF. The chain joins TRBV10-3 to TRBJ1-1; 7 nucleotides match TRBD1. The germline V gene encodes CDR1 ENHRY and CDR2 SYGVKD. The CDR3 has 15 residues. Trimming took 6 bases from V and 4 from J; bases not matched to a gene: 11.

This clonotype was counted ten times or more. In DNA form, the CDR3 reads TGTGCCAGTACTTTCGGGACCTCCACCGGGGAGCTGTTTTTT. It specifies CASTFGTSTGELFF. The gene calls are TRBV12-3 or TRBV12-4 and TRBJ2-2; either TRBD1 or TRBD2 may fit D (5 bases each). The CDR3 covers 14 residues. V lost 9 bases and J 4 bases, leaving 15 bases between the germline ends.

This clonotype was seen repeatedly, ten times or more. The rearrangement uses TRBV11-2 and TRBJ1-1; D perhaps matches TRBD1 (5 bases). The CDR3 totals 16 residues. Germline assignment: CDR1 SGHAT and CDR2 FQNNGV. The V end was cut by 6 bases, the J end by 2 bases, with 19 bases between. CDR3 bases: TGTGCCAGCAGTTTTGACAGCAATTGGGGTAACACTGAAGCTTTCTTT. Encoded protein: CASSFDSNWGNTEAFF.

In its sample, this clonotype was seen many times. This chain links TRBV20-1 with TRBJ2-5, with TRBD1 identical over 7 bases. The CDR3 has 13 amino acids. Germline V gene sequence: CDR1 DFQATT, CDR2 SNEGSKA (reference sequence). With V trimmed by 8 bases and J by 1 base, 7 bases remained unmatched. The CDR3 is CSIGQDLQETQYF. CDR3 in DNA: TGCAGTATTGGACAGGACCTCCAAGAGACCCAGTACTTC.